The T cell receptor beta chain under discussion was sequenced for a study of cytomegalovirus exposure and HLA in healthy donors. In the study overall: Most genotyped donors, 75% to 85% of around 370, had Caucasian-associated genetic ancestry. Points from the study as a whole: A classifier reportedly called cytomegalovirus status with high sensitivity and specificity. Later analysis placed DRB1 highest and HLA-C lowest in TCR association rates, which differed by HLA locus.

Of note for this clone: The antigen remains unidentified.

Use of 60 Vbeta and 13 Jbeta primers characterized the PCR. This table comes from immunoSEQ multiplex PCR, and its TCRdb copy is limited to in-frame clones, with some not included. The data hold some 120,000 clones, with 81% observed a single time. CDR1 and CDR2 (germline): SGHTA, FQGNSA. The CDR3 has 12 residues. The V end lost 2 bases, the J end lost 4 bases, and 4 bases lay between the germline ends. This chain links TRBV7-2 with TRBJ2-3; D remains ambiguous. This clonotype was obtained from a woman aged 30 to 39 in good health and CMV-seronegative. The sequencing input was PBMCs. CDR3 coding DNA: TGTGCCAGCAGCTTATATGCAGATACGCAGTATTTT. This codes for CASSLYADTQYF.